This TCR beta chain was identified during a study of OX40 agonist ivuxolimab in advanced cancers. The table came from immunoSEQ multiplex PCR; TCRdb's copy has only in-frame clones and leaves some out. Of 95,000 to 100,000 clones listed, approximately 83% are singletons. Trimming shortened V by 6 bases and J by 11 bases, and 17 bases separated the two germline ends. This CDR3 has 13 residues. Germline assignment: CDR1 SEHNR and CDR2 FQNEAQ (reference sequence). The chain combines TRBV7-9 with TRBJ1-5, with D hard to call. This material consisted of CD4+ or CD8+ T cells sorted from blood, taken in a trial of the OX40 agonist ivuxolimab. This clonotype was sampled from an adult with an advanced solid tumor such as melanoma, head and neck, liver or kidney cancer. The CDR3 DNA sequence: TGTGCCAGCAGTCCCGGGCCCGCCGAAACCCAGCATTTT. It specifies CASSPGPAETQHF.